The 5 T cell receptor beta chains listed next were all sequenced from one sample in a study of blood T cell repertoires in COVID-19. Assay used: immunoSEQ multiplex PCR; TCRdb lists only in-frame clones, some missing. The top ten clones hold roughly 24% of a sample with around 170,000 clones, about nine tenths of them seen once. The sequencing input was peripheral blood. All receptors come from a man in his 60s with acute or convalescent COVID-19.

The chain carries TRBV19 and TRBJ2-1; 14 nucleotides line up with TRBD2. Germline CDR1 is LNHDA and CDR2 is SQIVND (reference sequence). The CDR3 has 17 amino acids. J was trimmed by 2 bases and V by 5 bases; bases with no gene match: 5. The CDR3 is CASSPETSGGAYNEQFF. CDR3 DNA: TGTGCCAGTAGTCCAGAGACTAGCGGGGGGGCCTACAATGAGCAGTTCTTC. Full variable domain (outside the CDR3, taken from reference TRBV19 and TRBJ2-1): DGGITQSPKYLFRKEGQNVTLSCEQNLNHDAMYWYRQDPGQGLRLIYYSQIVNDFQKGDIAEGYSVSREKKESFPLTVTSAQKNPTAFYLCASSPETSGGAYNEQFFGPGTRLTVL.

This clone was seen a handful of times. V gene TRBV6-6 combines with J gene TRBJ1-1, with a tentative D call TRBD1 (5 bases). Germline lookup yields CDR1 MNHNY and CDR2 SVGAGI (reference sequence). The CDR3 is made up of 13 amino acids. Trimming removed 2 bases at V and 7 bases at J, with 11 bases between. The CDR3 DNA reads as TGTGCCAGCAGTTACGGAACAGGTAGTGAAGCTTTCTTT. Translating it yields CASSYGTGSEAFF.

A single count supports this clone. The genes are TRBV7-2 and TRBJ2-3; possible D gene TRBD1, 6 bases. Germline CDR1 SGHTA, CDR2 FQGNSA. The V and J ends lost 5 bases and 5 bases respectively, with 14 bases between them. The CDR3 is 14 amino acids. CDR3 region: CASSPRQDGDTQYF. The CDR3 DNA reads as TGTGCCAGCAGCCCCCGACAGGACGGAGATACGCAGTATTTT.

This chain links TRBV6-5 with TRBJ2-1, with no clear D. V lost 7 bases and J lost 8, with 9 bases in between. CDR3 length equals 11 residues. Germline lookup yields CDR1 MNHEY and CDR2 SVGAGI. The CDR3 sequence is CASTSGYEQFF. CDR3 nucleotide sequence: TGTGCCAGCACTTCCGGGTATGAGCAGTTCTTC.

J is TRBJ1-2 and V is TRBV19; 8 nucleotides agree with TRBD1. CDR3 length: 14 amino acids. The germline gives CDR1 LNHDA, CDR2 SQIVND (reference sequence). The junction had 7 bases not matched to a gene; V was cut back by 6 bases and J by 4 bases. The CDR3 protein is CASRLTGGIYGYTF. CDR3 DNA: TGTGCCAGTAGGCTTACAGGGGGAATCTATGGCTACACCTTC.